A selection of T cell receptor beta chains follows, all from one sample in a study of CD8 T cells in Susac syndrome. TCRdb reprocessed the immunoSEQ multiplex PCR reads via MiXCR and lists one record per CDR3 protein. Among 200,000 or so distinct CDR3 sequences, 80% to 95% were seen once, and the ten largest hold over 0.1%. Sequences were obtained from CD8+ T cells from PBMCs. The receptors here all came from a human donor with multiple sclerosis. The CDR3 runs from the conserved cysteine through the conserved F or W. Fields, in order: J gene, clone size, D gene, V gene, CDR3 DNA, CDR3 protein. A D gene is named only where the DNA matches it firmly. Size is omitted from some rows. Given values are once, few, many or a class for expanded clones.

TRBJ2-1	.	.	TRBV18	TGTGCCAGCTCCAATCCCCACAGGGAATCAGAGTTCTTC	CASSNPHRESEFF
TRBJ2-7	.	.	TRBV19	TGTGCCAGTAGGGTACGGGACGGTGGAGCCTACGAGCAGTACTTC	CASRVRDGGAYEQYF
TRBJ1-2	.	TRBD1	TRBV2	TGTGCCAGCAGTGAAGCGCCTGGGAGGGGGCATGGCTACACCTTC	CASSEAPGRGHGYTF
TRBJ1-2	.	.	TRBV25-1	TGTGCCACCAAGACGCCGGGGGGCTACACCTTC	CATKTPGGYTF
TRBJ2-3	.	.	TRBV20-1	TGCAGTGCATCCGACTTCCGGGACCCCCGCGGGACAGATACGCAGTATTTT	CSASDFRDPRGTDTQYF
TRBJ1-1	.	.	TRBV2	TGTGCCAGCAGTGAGTGGGGGGGGAGCACTGAAGCTTTCTTT	CASSEWGGSTEAFF
TRBJ2-7	.	.	TRBV20-1	TGCAGTGCCCGGCAGGGGAGGAGGTACGAGCAGTACTTC	CSARQGRRYEQYF
TRBJ2-3	.	TRBD1	TRBV3-1	TGTGCCAGCAGCCGGGGACAGCCCACAGATACGCAGTTTTTT	CASSRGQPTDTQFF
TRBJ1-4	.	TRBD1	TRBV20-1	TGCAGTGCTGATCTATTAGTGGGGACAGGAGGGGAAAAACTGTTTTTT	CSADLLVGTGGEKLFF
TRBJ2-5	.	.	TRBV4-1	TGCGCCAGCAGCCAAGACGACAGGAGAGAGACCCAGTACTTC	CASSQDDRRETQYF
TRBJ2-3	.	TRBD2	TRBV30	TGTGCCTGGAGTGGTCTTGGCGGGGGAAGCACAGATACGCAGTATTTT	CAWSGLGGGSTDTQYF
TRBJ2-1	.	.	TRBV5-1	TGCGCCGGACGAAGCGATGGGGACAATGAGCAGTTCTTC	CAGRSDGDNEQFF
TRBJ2-7	.	.	TRBV9	TGTGCCAGCAGCGTCCGGGGGAACCATAGAATCTACGAGCAGTACTTC	CASSVRGNHRIYEQYF
TRBJ2-7	.	.	TRBV7-2	TGTGCCAGCAGCCCCTGGATGCCTTCCTACGAGCAGTACTTC	CASSPWMPSYEQYF
TRBJ2-5	.	.	TRBV14	TGTGCCAGCAGCCAAGGAGCAACGGAGACCCAGTACTTC	CASSQGATETQYF
TRBJ2-3	.	.	TRBV24-1	TGTGCCACCAGTGACCACCTCGCTGAACACCAGCAGTATTTT	CATSDHLAEHQQYF
TRBJ2-5	.	TRBD2	TRBV6-1	TGTGCCAGCAGTGATGGGCTAGCGGGAGTACAAGAGACCCAGTACTTC	CASSDGLAGVQETQYF
TRBJ2-1	.	TRBD2	TRBV9	TGTGCCAGCAGCGTAGCCTCTTCCTGGGTTAGCGGGAGAGAGGGCAATGAGCAGTTCTTC	CASSVASSWVSGREGNEQFF
TRBJ2-5	.	.	TRBV11-1	TGTGCCAGCAGCACCACAGGATCCCAAGAGACCCAGTACTTC	CASSTTGSQETQYF
TRBJ1-1	.	.	TRBV2	TGTGCCAGCTTCGAAGGGTGGGCCGAGGCTTTCTTT	CASFEGWAEAFF
TRBJ1-1	.	TRBD1	TRBV12-3/TRBV12-4	TGTGCCAGCAGTTGGGGACAGGAAGCTTTCTTT	CASSWGQEAFF
TRBJ2-1	once	TRBD2	TRBV15	TGTGCCACCAGCAGAGGGACTAGCGGTGCGTACAATGAGCAGTTCTTC	CATSRGTSGAYNEQFF
TRBJ1-3	once	.	TRBV12-5	TGTGCTAGTGGACTCGTCAGGGGTTTTGGCTCTGGAAACACCATATATTTT	CASGLVRGFGSGNTIYF
TRBJ1-5	.	.	TRBV6-1	TGTGCCAGCAGTTATCAGCCCCAGCATTTT	CASSYQPQHF
TRBJ1-1	.	TRBD1	TRBV7-9	TGTGCCAGCAGCCCGGGACAGCAGCGGATCACTGAAGCTTTCTTT	CASSPGQQRITEAFF